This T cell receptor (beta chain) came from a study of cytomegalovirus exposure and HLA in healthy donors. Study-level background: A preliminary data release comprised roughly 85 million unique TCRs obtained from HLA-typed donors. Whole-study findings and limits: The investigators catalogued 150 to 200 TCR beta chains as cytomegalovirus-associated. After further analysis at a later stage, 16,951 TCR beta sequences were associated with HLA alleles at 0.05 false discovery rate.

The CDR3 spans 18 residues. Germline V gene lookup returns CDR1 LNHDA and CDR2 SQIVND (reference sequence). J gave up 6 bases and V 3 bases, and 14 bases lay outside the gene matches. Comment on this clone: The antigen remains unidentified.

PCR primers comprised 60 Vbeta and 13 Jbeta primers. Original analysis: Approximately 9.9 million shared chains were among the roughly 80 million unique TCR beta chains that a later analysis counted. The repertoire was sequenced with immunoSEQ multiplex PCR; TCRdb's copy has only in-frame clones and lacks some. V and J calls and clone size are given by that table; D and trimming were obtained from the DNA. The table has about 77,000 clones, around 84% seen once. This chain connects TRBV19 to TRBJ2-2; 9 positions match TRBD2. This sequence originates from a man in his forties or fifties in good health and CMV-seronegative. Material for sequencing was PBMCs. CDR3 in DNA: TGTGCCAGTAGTATCGGTAGAAGCGGGAGGATGGTACCCGGGGAGCTGTTTTTT. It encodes CASSIGRSGRMVPGELFF.